The T cell receptor (beta chain) described here comes from a study of T cells in Graves' hyperthyroidism and ophthalmopathy. The CDR3 has 15 residues. The V gene lost 6 bases and the J gene lost 1 base, with 15 bases spanning the gap. Germline CDR1 is MNHEY and CDR2 is SVGAGI. The sample holds many counts of this clonotype. The antigen is undetermined. Overall study findings and caveats: Blood also showed most of the thyroid clonotypes that were expanded above 0.001.

The source material, RNA transcripts, was used to amplify TCR beta CDR3 regions. A set of HTBI primers served as the primers for a first-round RT-PCR of the TCR CDR3. TCRdb reprocessed the multiplex PCR reads with MiXCR, giving one entry per CDR3 protein. This sample has roughly 700,000 distinct CDR3 sequences, with about 35% found just once. This TCR was sampled from a woman between 40 and 55 years old with Graves' hyperthyroidism. The genes are TRBV6-5 and TRBJ1-1; a weak D match, TRBD1 (6 bases). The source material was blood. CDR3 DNA sequence: TGTGCCAGCAGGAAGACCACAGGGCGGAACACTGAAGCTTTCTTT. This encodes CASRKTTGRNTEAFF.